This passage covers 28 T cell receptor beta chains from one sample sequenced in a study of preoperative IRX-2 immunotherapy in early breast cancer. Treatment denoted: preoperative locoregional IRX-2 cytokine immunotherapy. Using immunoSEQ multiplex PCR, the repertoire was profiled, and TCRdb retains in-frame clones only, with some absent. This sample yields about 38,000 clones, of which roughly four fifths are seen a single time; 1.5% belongs to the top ten. Material: lymph node tissue, obtained after IRX-2 immunotherapy. Every receptor here comes from a human donor with breast cancer.

This chain joins TRBV19 and TRBJ1-2; TRBD1 aligns across 9 bases. Looked up from germline, CDR1 is LNHDA and CDR2 is SQIVND (reference sequence). This CDR3 has 15 amino acids. Trimming cost V 3 bases and J 7 bases; bases outside gene matches: 9. The CDR3 reads CASSITGTGSFGYTF. CDR3 coding DNA: TGTGCCAGTAGTATTACCGGGACAGGGAGTTTTGGCTACACCTTC.

The chain joins TRBV28 to TRBJ1-2; D ambiguous. The CDR3 is 15 amino acids. The V and J ends lost 4 bases and 4 bases respectively, with 16 bases between them. Germline V gives CDR1 MDHEN, CDR2 SYDVKM. CDR3 residues: CASSSARAPRYGYTF. CDR3 nucleotide sequence: TGTGCCAGCAGTTCAGCGAGGGCCCCGCGCTATGGCTACACCTTC.

Remarks on this clone: The DNA holds an ambiguous or unread base, and X denotes its residue. The rearrangement uses TRBV5-1 and TRBJ1-4, with D unresolved. Trimming cost V 0 bases and J 5 bases, with 8 bases left between them. This CDR3 has 14 amino acids. The germline V gene encodes CDR1 SGHRS and CDR2 YFSETQ. The CDR3 here is CASSLEXRNEKLFF. CDR3 DNA sequence: TGCGCCAGCAGCTTGGAARGTAGAAATGAAAAACTGTTTTTT.

This chain connects TRBV19 to TRBJ2-3; the D gene is possibly TRBD2 (6 bases). Trimming left V 6 bases short and J 0 bases short, with 13 bases between. The germline gives CDR1 LNHDA, CDR2 SQIVND (reference sequence). This CDR3 region has 15 residues. The CDR3 reads CASRGPSASTDTQYF. The CDR3 nucleotides are TGTGCCAGTAGGGGTCCTAGCGCGAGCACAGATACGCAGTATTTT.

This clone was picked up a small number of times. This chain connects TRBV18 to TRBJ2-5, with D possibly being TRBD2 (7 bases). V was trimmed by 6 bases and J by 4 bases, leaving 15 bases between them. Germline-derived CDR1 and CDR2 are KGHSH and LQKENI. The CDR3 extends over 14 amino acids. CDR3 sequence: CASSGGQTGETQYF. The CDR3 bases are TGTGCCAGCTCGGGGGGGCAAACTGGAGAGACCCAGTACTTC. The full variable domain, in which reference TRBV18 and TRBJ2-5 provide the parts outside the CDR3, is NAGVMQNPRHLVRRRGQEARLRCSPMKGHSHVYWYRQLPEEGLKFMVYLQKENIIDESGMPKERFSAEFPKEGPSILRIQQVVRGDSAAYFCASSGGQTGETQYFGPGTRLLVL.

The rearrangement joins TRBV29-1 to TRBJ1-2; 8 nucleotides line up with TRBD1. Germline V gene data show CDR1 as SQVTM and CDR2 as ANQGSEA. The CDR3 has 14 amino acids. The J segment lost 5 bases and the V segment lost 7 bases, leaving 12 bases of the junction unmatched. The CDR3 region has the DNA TGCAGCGGCTTGGACAGGGCGAAGGGGTATGGCTACACCTTC. Protein product: CSGLDRAKGYGYTF.

The chain joins TRBV9 to TRBJ2-7, with 11 nucleotides matching TRBD1. CDR3 length: 15 residues. V lost 5 bases, J lost 2 bases, and 6 bases stayed unmatched. Germline CDR1 is SGDLS and CDR2 is YYNGEE. Here the CDR3 reads CASSEKGQGAYEQYF. In nucleotides, the CDR3 is TGTGCCAGCAGTGAAAAGGGACAGGGGGCCTACGAGCAGTACTTC.

The chain carries TRBV5-1 and TRBJ1-3; D is ambiguous. Germline V lookup: CDR1 SGHRS, CDR2 YFSETQ. The V and J ends lost 3 bases and 3 bases respectively, with 10 bases between them. This CDR3 comprises 14 residues. CDR3 nucleotides: TGCGCCAGCAGCTCGAACGGGGATGGAAACACCATATATTTT. Protein sequence: CASSSNGDGNTIYF.

This sequence joins TRBV29-1 and TRBJ1-4; 11 nucleotides match TRBD1. Trimming cost V 7 bases and J 5 bases; bases outside gene matches: 3. In germline, CDR1 is SQVTM, CDR2 ANQGSEA. The CDR3 contains 13 residues. CDR3 nucleotide sequence: TGCAGCGCCGGGACAGGGGGGAATGAAAAACTGTTTTTT. Its translation: CSAGTGGNEKLFF.

V and J are TRBV11-3 and TRBJ1-5; 8 bases line up with TRBD1. Germline lookup yields CDR1 SGHNT and CDR2 YENEEA. With V trimmed by 2 bases and J by 4 bases, 13 bases remained unmatched. The CDR3 totals 18 residues. The CDR3 loop reads CASSLKGPDRVGNQPQHF. CDR3 DNA sequence: TGTGCCAGCAGCTTAAAGGGCCCGGACAGGGTGGGGAATCAGCCCCAGCATTTT.

This chain links TRBV6-8 with TRBJ2-7, with D perhaps TRBD2 (5 bases). The CDR3 length is 14 residues. The V and J ends lost 4 bases and 4 bases respectively, with 14 bases between them. Looked up from germline, CDR1 is MNHGY and CDR2 is SAAAGT. CDR3 DNA sequence: TGTGCCAGCAGTTTCGGTCTATCGGGGTACGAGCAGTACTTC. Protein: CASSFGLSGYEQYF.

This clone has more than one count but fewer than ten. The rearrangement links TRBV16 to TRBJ1-2; D is unclear. Germline CDR1 and CDR2: KGHSY and FQNENV. The V end was cut by 3 bases, the J end by 2 bases, with 7 bases between. The CDR3 covers 13 residues. CDR3 DNA: TGTGCCAGCAGCCAGGCAATCAACTATGGCTACACCTTC. This gives the protein CASSQAINYGYTF.

The chain combines TRBV7-1 with TRBJ1-4, with D possibly TRBD1 on 6 matching bases. TRBV7-1 is an ORF, with its function uncertain. The CDR3 covers 15 residues. The V end lost 4 bases, the J end lost 2 bases, and 11 bases lay between the germline ends. The CDR3, as DNA: TGTGCCAGCAGCTTGCGTACAGGGACTAATGAAAAACTGTTTTTT. It translates to CASSLRTGTNEKLFF.

Here the CDR3 reads CASSPAAGGSYNEQFF. The CDR3 DNA reads as TGTGCCAGCAGTCCGGCAGCGGGGGGCTCCTACAATGAGCAGTTCTTC. This chain joins TRBV6-8 and TRBJ2-1; TRBD2 matches 9 bases. The germline V gene encodes CDR1 MNHGY and CDR2 SAAAGT. The CDR3 has 16 amino acids. With V trimmed by 5 bases and J by 0 bases, 5 bases remained unmatched.

V and J are TRBV7-6 and TRBJ2-7, with D tentatively TRBD1 (5 bases). The CDR3 has 17 residues. Germline values: CDR1 SGHVS, CDR2 FNYEAQ. Trimming pared 5 bases from V and 1 base from J, leaving 21 bases between. The CDR3 protein is CASSPKDGQLTSYEQYF. CDR3 DNA: TGTGCCAGCAGCCCGAAGGACGGACAATTAACATCCTACGAGCAGTACTTC.

The rearrangement joins TRBV7-1 to TRBJ1-2, with D tentatively TRBD1 (5 bases). TRBV7-1 is recorded as an ORF, its role being uncertain. V was trimmed by 7 bases and J by 8 bases, leaving 17 bases between them. The CDR3 loop spans 13 amino acids. CDR3 loop: CASTGAAGNGYTF. In nucleotides, the CDR3 is TGTGCCAGCACCGGGGCGGCAGGGAACGGCTACACCTTC.

This chain joins TRBV11-3 and TRBJ2-7, with 10 bases identical to TRBD1. From germline, CDR1 is SGHNT and CDR2 YENEEA. This CDR3 contains 14 residues. The ends lost 5 bases at V and 6 bases at J; junction bases unmatched: 7. DNA for the CDR3: TGTGCCAGCAGCAATTCGGGACAGGGGCCCGAGCAGTACTTC. Residues: CASSNSGQGPEQYF.

The rearrangement joins TRBV11-3 to TRBJ2-5; perhaps D is TRBD1 or TRBD2 (6 bases each). V lost 4 bases to trimming and J lost 5 bases, with 17 bases between them. This CDR3 region has 15 residues. CDR1 is SGHNT, CDR2 YENEEA, per germline. The CDR3 nucleotides read TGTGCCAGCAGCTCCGGAGGGGGACGGGGGGAGACCCAGTACTTC. Translating gives CASSSGGGRGETQYF.

This chain links TRBV6-7 with TRBJ1-1; D is perhaps TRBD1 (6 bases). TRBV6-7 is designated an ORF whose function remains uncertain. The CDR3 contains 16 residues. Trimming pared 5 bases from V and 1 base from J, leaving 17 bases between. The CDR3 sequence: CASSEARAGANTEAFF. The CDR3 nucleotides are TGTGCCAGCAGTGAAGCGCGAGCGGGGGCGAACACTGAAGCTTTCTTT.

J is TRBJ1-4 and V is TRBV10-2; D unclear. The ends were cut back, 6 bases at V and 11 bases at J, with 16 bases in the middle. The germline gives CDR1 WSHSY, CDR2 SAAADI. The CDR3 loop spans 13 amino acids. The DNA for the CDR3 is TGCGCCAGCAGATTAGGACGCCTGGAGAAACTGTTTTTT. Protein product: CASRLGRLEKLFF.

The chain uses TRBV6-8 and TRBJ2-3; D perhaps matches TRBD1 (8 bases). The CDR3 extends over 18 amino acids. Germline values: CDR1 MNHGY, CDR2 SAAAGT. V dropped 0 bases and J dropped 9 bases, with 25 bases sitting between them. This CDR3 reads CASSYSSGTGNRRHTQYF. DNA of the CDR3: TGTGCCAGCAGTTACTCAAGCGGGACAGGCAACAGACGCCACACGCAGTATTTT.

The chain couples TRBV10-1 to TRBJ1-1; the D gene is possibly TRBD1 (5 bases). The germline V gene encodes CDR1 WNHNN and CDR2 SYGVQD (reference sequence). The CDR3 runs 13 residues. V lost 7 bases and J lost 2, with 11 bases in between. In nucleotides, the CDR3 is TGCGCCAGCAATAAAGACAGAAACACTGAAGCTTTCTTT. This gives the protein CASNKDRNTEAFF.

The V gene is TRBV11-1, the J gene TRBJ1-1, with unresolved D. CDR1 is SGHAT, CDR2 FQDESV, per germline (reference sequence). The CDR3 runs to 18 residues. V lost 5 bases and J 0 bases, leaving 22 bases between the germline ends. The CDR3 reads CASSQDLRAMGMNTEAFF. CDR3 in DNA: TGTGCCAGCAGCCAAGATTTAAGGGCGATGGGAATGAACACTGAAGCTTTCTTT.

This clone was counted once. The CDR3 nucleotides are TGTGCCAGTAGTTCAGGGGGGAGGACGAGCAGGACAGATACGCAGTATTTT. Residues: CASSSGGRTSRTDTQYF. The chain couples TRBV19 to TRBJ2-3, with a possible D match to TRBD1 (7 bases). Germline CDR1 LNHDA, CDR2 SQIVND (reference sequence). The CDR3 is 17 amino acids. The V and J ends lost 5 bases and 3 bases respectively, with 21 bases between them.

The chain combines TRBV16 with TRBJ2-7; possible D gene TRBD1, 6 bases. The ends were cut back, 0 bases at V and 5 bases at J, with 11 bases in the middle. CDR1 KGHSY and CDR2 FQNENV come from the germline V gene. The CDR3 has 14 residues. CDR3 amino acids: CASSQSAGVNEQYF. CDR3 bases: TGTGCCAGCAGCCAATCGGCAGGGGTTAACGAGCAGTACTTC.

The chain joins TRBV10-2 to TRBJ1-2; D not certain. There are 16 residues in the CDR3. Per germline, CDR1 WSHSY and CDR2 SAAADI. V was cut by 3 bases and J by 0 bases, with 14 bases left in between. CDR3 coding DNA: TGCGCCAGCAGTGAACTAGCAGCGAACACTAACTATGGCTACACCTTC. It translates to CASSELAANTNYGYTF.

This clone was seen only a few times. The gene calls are TRBV29-1 and TRBJ1-2; 12 nucleotides line up with TRBD1. V lost 4 bases and J lost 5; bases outside the gene matches: 5. Germline V gene data show CDR1 as SQVTM and CDR2 as ANQGSEA. The CDR3 is 14 amino acids. CDR3 protein: CSVGRDRGPYGYTF. As DNA, the CDR3 is TGCAGCGTTGGTCGGGACAGGGGGCCATATGGCTACACCTTC.

The chain carries TRBV19 and TRBJ1-4; 11 nucleotides match TRBD1. The CDR3 consists of 15 residues. Germline lookup yields CDR1 LNHDA and CDR2 SQIVND (reference sequence). After removal of 9 bases from V and 8 bases from J, the junction contained 11 bases not matched to a gene. The CDR3 DNA follows: TGTGCCAGCACTGGAGGGGGACAGGGGGAGGAAAAACTGTTTTTT. Protein sequence: CASTGGGQGEEKLFF.